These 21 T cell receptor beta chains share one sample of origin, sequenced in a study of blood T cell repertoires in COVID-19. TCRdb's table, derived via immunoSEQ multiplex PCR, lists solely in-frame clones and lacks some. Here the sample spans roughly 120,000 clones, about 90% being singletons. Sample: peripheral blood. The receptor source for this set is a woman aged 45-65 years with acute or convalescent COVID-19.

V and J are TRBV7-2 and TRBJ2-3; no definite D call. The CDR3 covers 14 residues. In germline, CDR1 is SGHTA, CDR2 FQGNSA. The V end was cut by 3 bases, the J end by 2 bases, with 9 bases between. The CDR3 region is CASSFRSLTDTQYF. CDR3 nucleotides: TGTGCCAGCAGCTTTAGATCGCTCACAGATACGCAGTATTTT.

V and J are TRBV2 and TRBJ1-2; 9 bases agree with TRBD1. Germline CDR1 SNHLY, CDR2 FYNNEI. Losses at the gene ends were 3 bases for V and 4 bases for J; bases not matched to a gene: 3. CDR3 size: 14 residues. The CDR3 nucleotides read TGTGCCAGCAGTGAGGGACAGGGAAGCTATGGCTACACCTTC. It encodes CASSEGQGSYGYTF.

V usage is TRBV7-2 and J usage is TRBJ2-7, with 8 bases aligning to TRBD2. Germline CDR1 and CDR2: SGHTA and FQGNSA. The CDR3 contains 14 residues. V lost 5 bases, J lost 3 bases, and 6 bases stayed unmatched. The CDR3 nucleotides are TGTGCCAGCAGCCCGGGGACTAGTTTCTACGAGCAGTACTTC. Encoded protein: CASSPGTSFYEQYF.

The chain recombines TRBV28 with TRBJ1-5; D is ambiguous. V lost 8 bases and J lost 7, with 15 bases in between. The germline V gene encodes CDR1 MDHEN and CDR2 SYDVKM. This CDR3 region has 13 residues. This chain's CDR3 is CASSFRAGQPQHF. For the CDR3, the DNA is TGTGCCAGCTCTTTTCGGGCGGGGCAGCCCCAGCATTTT. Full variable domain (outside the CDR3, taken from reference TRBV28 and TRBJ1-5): DVKVTQSSRYLVKRTGEKVFLECVQDMDHENMFWYRQDPGLGLRLIYFSYDVKMKEKGDIPEGYSVSREKKERFSLILESASTNQTSMYLCASSFRAGQPQHFGDGTRLSIL.

CDR3 bases: TGCGCCAGCAGCCACGCTCAGGGAAATGAGCAGTTCTTC. This sequence encodes CASSHAQGNEQFF. This rearrangement joins TRBV4-3 to TRBJ2-1, with D maybe TRBD1 (5 bases). Trimming pared 3 bases from V and 7 bases from J, leaving 10 bases between. CDR3 size: 13 residues. The V gene's germline CDR1 is LGHNA and CDR2 YSLEER.

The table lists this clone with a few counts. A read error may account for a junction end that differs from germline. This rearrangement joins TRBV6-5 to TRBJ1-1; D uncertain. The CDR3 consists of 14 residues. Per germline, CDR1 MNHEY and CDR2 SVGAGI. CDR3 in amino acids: CASNYGGGNTEAFF. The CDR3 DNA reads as TGTGCCAGCAATTACGGCGGAGGGAACACTGAAGCTTTCTTT.

The CDR3 DNA reads as TGTGCCAGCTCACCAAGAATAGTAGGGGACACTGAAGCTTTCTTT. Amino acids: CASSPRIVGDTEAFF. V and J are TRBV18 and TRBJ1-1; D perhaps matches TRBD1 (5 bases). The germline gives CDR1 KGHSH, CDR2 LQKENI. Trimming took 2 bases from V and 3 from J, leaving 13 bases between them. This CDR3 is built from 15 residues.

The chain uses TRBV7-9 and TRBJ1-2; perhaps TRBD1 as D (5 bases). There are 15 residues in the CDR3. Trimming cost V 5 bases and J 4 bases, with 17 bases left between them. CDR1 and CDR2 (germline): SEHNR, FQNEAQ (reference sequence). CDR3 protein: CASSHSPGLGYGYTF. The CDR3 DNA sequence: TGTGCCAGCAGCCACTCTCCAGGGTTGGGCTATGGCTACACCTTC.

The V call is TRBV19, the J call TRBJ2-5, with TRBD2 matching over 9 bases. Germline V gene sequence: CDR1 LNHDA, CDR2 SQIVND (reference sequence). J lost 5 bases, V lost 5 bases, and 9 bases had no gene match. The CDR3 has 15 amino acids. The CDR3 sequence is CASSPTSGPGETQYF. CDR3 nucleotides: TGTGCCAGTAGTCCTACTAGCGGGCCGGGGGAGACCCAGTACTTC.

The CDR3 region has the DNA TGTGCCAGTAGTCCGGACAGGGTTAAGGCTAACTATGGCTACACCTTC. Encoded protein: CASSPDRVKANYGYTF. The chain recombines TRBV19 with TRBJ1-2; 8 nucleotides agree with TRBD1. J gave up 0 bases and V 5 bases, and 8 bases lay outside the gene matches. Germline CDR1 is LNHDA and CDR2 is SQIVND (reference sequence). CDR3 size: 16 residues.

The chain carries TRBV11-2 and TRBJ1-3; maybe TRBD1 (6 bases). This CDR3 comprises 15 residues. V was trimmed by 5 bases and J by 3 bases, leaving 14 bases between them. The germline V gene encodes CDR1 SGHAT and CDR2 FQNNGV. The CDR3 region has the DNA TGTGCCAGCAGCCCCCTCAGGGGTCGTGGAAACACCATATATTTT. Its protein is CASSPLRGRGNTIYF.

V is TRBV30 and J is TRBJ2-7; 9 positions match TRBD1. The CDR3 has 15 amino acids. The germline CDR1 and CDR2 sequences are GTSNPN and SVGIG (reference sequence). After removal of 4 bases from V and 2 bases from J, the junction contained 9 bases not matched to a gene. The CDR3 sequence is CAWTSTGTGTYEQYF. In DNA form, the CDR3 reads TGTGCCTGGACCTCAACCGGGACAGGGACCTACGAGCAGTACTTC.

CDR3 coding DNA: TGTGCCAGCAGCCCAAAACGCGGGGACAGGAACACCGGGGAGCTGTTTTTT. As protein: CASSPKRGDRNTGELFF. The chain couples TRBV7-3 to TRBJ2-2, with D perhaps TRBD1 (7 bases). Between the trimmed V and J ends, which lost 5 bases and 1 base, there was a span of 17 bases. Germline CDR1 reads SGHTA; CDR2 reads FQGTGA. This CDR3 contains 17 residues. Full variable domain (remainder filled in from reference TRBV7-3 and TRBJ2-2): GAGVSQTPSNKVTEKGKYVELRCDPISGHTALYWYRQSLGQGPEFLIYFQGTGAADDSGLPNDRFFAVRPEGSVSTLKIQRTERGDSAVYLCASSPKRGDRNTGELFFGEGSRLTVL.

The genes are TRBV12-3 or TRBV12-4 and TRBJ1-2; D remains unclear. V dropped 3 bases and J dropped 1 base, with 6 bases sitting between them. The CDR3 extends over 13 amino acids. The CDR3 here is CASSLIVNYGYTF. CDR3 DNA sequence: TGTGCCAGCAGTTTGATAGTTAACTATGGCTACACCTTC.

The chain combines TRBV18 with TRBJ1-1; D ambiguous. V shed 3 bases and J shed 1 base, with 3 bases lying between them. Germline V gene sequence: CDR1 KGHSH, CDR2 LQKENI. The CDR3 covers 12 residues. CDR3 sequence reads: CASSPKNTEAFF. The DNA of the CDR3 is TGTGCCAGCTCACCCAAGAACACTGAAGCTTTCTTT.

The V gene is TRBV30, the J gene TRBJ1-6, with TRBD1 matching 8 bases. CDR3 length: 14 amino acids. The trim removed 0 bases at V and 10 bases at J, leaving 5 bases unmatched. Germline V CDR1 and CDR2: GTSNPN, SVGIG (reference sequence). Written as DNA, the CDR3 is TGTGCCTGGAGTGTAGACAGGGGATGGTCACCCCTCCACTTT. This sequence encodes CAWSVDRGWSPLHF.

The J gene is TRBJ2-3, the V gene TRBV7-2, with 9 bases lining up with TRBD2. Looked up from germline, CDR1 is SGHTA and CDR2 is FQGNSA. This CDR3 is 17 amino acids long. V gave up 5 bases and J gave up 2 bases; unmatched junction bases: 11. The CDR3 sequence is CASSERSGGHSTDTQYF. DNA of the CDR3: TGTGCCAGCAGCGAGAGGAGCGGGGGGCATTCCACAGATACGCAGTATTTT.

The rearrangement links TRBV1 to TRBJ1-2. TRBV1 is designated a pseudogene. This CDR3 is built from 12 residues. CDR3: CTSSQDRRGYTF. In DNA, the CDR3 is TGCACCAGCAGCCAAGATCGCCGGGGCTACACCTTC.

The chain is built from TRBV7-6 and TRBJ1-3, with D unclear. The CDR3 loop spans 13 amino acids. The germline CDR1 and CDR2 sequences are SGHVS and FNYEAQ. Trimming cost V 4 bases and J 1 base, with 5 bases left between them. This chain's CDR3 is CASSSYSGNTIYF. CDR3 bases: TGTGCCAGCAGCTCCTATTCTGGAAACACCATATATTTT.

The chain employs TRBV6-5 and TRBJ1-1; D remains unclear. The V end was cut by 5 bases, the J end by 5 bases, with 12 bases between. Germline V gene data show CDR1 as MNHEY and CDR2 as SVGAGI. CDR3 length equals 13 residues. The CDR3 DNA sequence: TGTGCCAGCAGTCTTACGAGGACTACTGAAGCTTTCTTT. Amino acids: CASSLTRTTEAFF.

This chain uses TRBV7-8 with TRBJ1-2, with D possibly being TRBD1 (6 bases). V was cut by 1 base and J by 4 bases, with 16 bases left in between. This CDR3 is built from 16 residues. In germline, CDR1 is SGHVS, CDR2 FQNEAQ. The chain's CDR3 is CASSLGSVGTPYGYTF. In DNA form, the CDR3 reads TGTGCCAGCAGCTTAGGTTCGGTCGGGACACCCTATGGCTACACCTTC.